A selection of T cell receptor beta chains follows, all from one sample in a study of T cells in lung cancer brain metastases. The assay was immunoSEQ multiplex PCR, and TCRdb's table has in-frame clones only and misses some. Found here are 4,000 to 6,500 clones, roughly 84% of them singletons; the top ten hold around 9.2%. Sequencing was done on a sample of tumor tissue from a brain metastasis. Source of these receptors: a woman aged 50 to 60 with non-small cell lung cancer that had spread to the brain. Each CDR3 is given with its conserved first and last residue. A D gene is named only where the DNA matches it firmly. Part of the rows lack a size; the others show once, few, many or a class for expanded clones.

size | D | J | V | DNA | CDR3
NA | TRBD2 | TRBJ2-5 | TRBV5-1 | TGCGCCAGCAGCTTGGGTGCGGGGGAAGAGACCCAGTACTTC | CASSLGAGEETQYF
once | NA | TRBJ1-3 | TRBV5-1 | TGCGCCAGCAGCTCGCAAACAGGGTCCGGAAACACCATATATTTT | CASSSQTGSGNTIYF
NA | NA | TRBJ2-7 | TRBV6-7 | TGTGCCAGCAGTTACTGCGTAGAACATAGCTACGAGCAGTATTTC | CASSYCVEHSYEQYF
NA | NA | TRBJ1-4 | TRBV5-4 | TGTGCCAGCAGCCAAGTCGGGGGGGTTCAATCTAATGAAAAACTGTTTTTT | CASSQVGGVQSNEKLFF
NA | NA | TRBJ2-3 | TRBV9 | TGTGCCAGCAGCGTGGGCAGCCACACAGATACGCAGTATTTT | CASSVGSHTDTQYF
NA | NA | TRBJ2-5 | TRBV19 | TGTGCCAGTAGCGAAGGGGGTGGACTACCAGAGACCCAGTACTTC | CASSEGGGLPETQYF
few | NA | TRBJ2-3 | TRBV7-9 | TGTGCCAGCAGCTCCTACACAGATACGCAGTATTTT | CASSSYTDTQYF
NA | TRBD1 | TRBJ2-5 | TRBV5-1 | TGCGCCAGCAGCCCCCGGACAGGGGACGAGACCCAGTACTTC | CASSPRTGDETQYF
NA | NA | TRBJ1-4 | TRBV28 | TGTGCCAGCAGTTTATTAGCGGGCCACCTTAATGAAAAACTGTTTTTT | CASSLLAGHLNEKLFF
NA | TRBD1 | TRBJ1-2 | TRBV7-2 | TGTGCCAGCAGCTTATTCCTGACCGGGACAGGGGCGGGCTACACCTTC | CASSLFLTGTGAGYTF
NA | NA | TRBJ1-5 | TRBV21-1 | TGTGCCAGCAGCTCTACGTTATGGCATCATCAGCCCCAGCATTTT | CASSSTLWHHQPQHF
NA | TRBD1 | TRBJ2-2 | TRBV4-3 | TGCGCCAGCAGCCAATGGGGGACAGACACCGGGGAGCTGTTTTTT | CASSQWGTDTGELFF
NA | NA | TRBJ1-1 | TRBV6-1 | TGTGCCAGCAGTGAGGAGACAGACTTTGAAGCTTTCTTT | CASSEETDFEAFF
NA | NA | TRBJ2-2 | TRBV7-2 | TGTGCCAGCAGCTTGCGGCTCGGGGAGCTGTTTTTT | CASSLRLGELFF
NA | NA | TRBJ2-2 | TRBV4-2 | TGTGCCAGCAGCCAGCTCAGGGAGGTTGGGGAGCTGTTTTTT | CASSQLREVGELFF
NA | TRBD2 | TRBJ2-7 | TRBV28 | TGTGCCAGCAGTTATGGTGGGGCGGGAGCCTACGAGCAGTACTTC | CASSYGGAGAYEQYF
few | NA | TRBJ2-4 | TRBV30 | TGTGCCTGGAGTCGCGGAGGGGGCGAGGACATTCAGTACTTC | CAWSRGGGEDIQYF
NA | NA | TRBJ1-1 | TRBV7-2 | TGTGCCAGCAGCCCCGTACAGGTTACAAACACTGAAGCTTTCTTT | CASSPVQVTNTEAFF
NA | NA | TRBJ2-5 | TRBV5-8 | TGTGCCAGCAGCCGGACCGAGGGCCTGGGGGAGACCCAGTACTTC | CASSRTEGLGETQYF
NA | NA | TRBJ2-1 | TRBV11-1 | TGTGCCAGCAGCCCCGGGACCGTTGAGTTCTTC | CASSPGTVEFF
NA | NA | TRBJ2-7 | TRBV9 | TGTGCCAGCAGCGTAGGGCAGGAAACCTACGAGCAGTACTTC | CASSVGQETYEQYF
NA | NA | TRBJ2-7 | TRBV10-2 | TGCGCCAGCAGTGACCGGGAGCAGTACTTC | CASSDREQYF
few | NA | TRBJ1-5 | TRBV4-2 | TGTGCCAGCAGCCAAGATTGGGTTCGCCAGCCCCAGCATTTT | CASSQDWVRQPQHF
once | TRBD2 | TRBJ2-1 | TRBV14 | TGTGCCAGCAGCCAAGATCACTTAGGACTAGCGGGAGTAAATGAGCAGTTCTTC | CASSQDHLGLAGVNEQFF
NA | NA | TRBJ2-7 | TRBV5-6 | TGTGCCAGCAGCCTTAGCCCAGGGCAGGGTTTACCCTACGAGCAGTACTTC | CASSLSPGQGLPYEQYF
NA | NA | TRBJ2-2 | TRBV15 | TGTGCCACCAGCAGTTCGAGTACGGACGTCACCGGGGAGCTGTTTTTT | CATSSSSTDVTGELFF
NA | NA | TRBJ2-7 | TRBV28 | TGTGCCAGCAGTTCCCCGGAGGGATCCTACGAGCAGTACTTC | CASSSPEGSYEQYF
few | TRBD1 | TRBJ2-2 | TRBV11-2 | TGTGCCAGCAGCCTCAACGTACGGACAGGCAACACCGGGGAGCTGTTTTTT | CASSLNVRTGNTGELFF
NA | TRBD2 | TRBJ2-2 | TRBV5-6 | TGTGCCAGCAGCTCACCGGGACTAGCGGTACGGGCCGGGGAGCTGTTTTTT | CASSSPGLAVRAGELFF
NA | TRBD2 | TRBJ2-1 | TRBV4-3 | TGCGCCAGCAGCCAATCACTCGCGGGAGTAGTAAATGAGCAGTTCTTC | CASSQSLAGVVNEQFF
NA | NA | TRBJ1-2 | TRBV4-1 | TGCGCCAGCAGCCAAGAGGCGGGGCGCGTAGACTATGGCTACACCTTC | CASSQEAGRVDYGYTF
few | TRBD1 | TRBJ2-1 | TRBV29-1 | TGCAGCGTTGAGAGGGACAGCTCCTACAATGAGCAGTTCTTC | CSVERDSSYNEQFF
NA | NA | TRBJ2-5 | TRBV4-1 | TGCGCCAGCAGCCTCCGCCAGCACCCGAGGGGGTTGGAGACCCAGTACTTC | CASSLRQHPRGLETQYF
once | NA | TRBJ2-7 | TRBV7-9 | TGTGCCAGCAGCTCCTCTCAAGGGGTCTACGAGCAGTACTTC | CASSSSQGVYEQYF
NA | TRBD2 | TRBJ2-7 | TRBV6-1 | TGTGCCAGTTTCTCAAGGGAGGGAAACTACGAGCAGTACTTC | CASFSREGNYEQYF
NA | NA | TRBJ2-1 | TRBV7-2 | TGTGCCAGCAGGACTAGATCTGAGCAGTTCTTC | CASRTRSEQFF
NA | TRBD1 | TRBJ1-5 | TRBV28 | TGTGCCAGCAGTTCCGGGACAGGGATGACGCAGCCCCAGCATTTT | CASSSGTGMTQPQHF
NA | TRBD2 | TRBJ2-2 | TRBV4-2 | TGTGCCAGCAGCCAGAGGGGCGGGAGGGCGGAAAGCGGGGAGCTGTTTTTT | CASSQRGGRAESGELFF
few | NA | TRBJ1-2 | TRBV18 | TGTGCCAGCTCACCCCCGGGACGGTCGACCTATGGCTACACCTTC | CASSPPGRSTYGYTF
NA | TRBD2 | TRBJ2-7 | TRBV9 | TGTGCCAGCAGCGTAGGAGGGACTAGCGGCCACGAGCAGTACTTC | CASSVGGTSGHEQYF
NA | NA | TRBJ2-3 | TRBV18 | TGTGCCAGCTCACCCCAGGACAGATCTGATACGCAGTATTTT | CASSPQDRSDTQYF
NA | NA | TRBJ2-7 | TRBV7-2 | TGTGCCAGCAGCCCCTGGACGGGAACCTACGAGCAGTACTTC | CASSPWTGTYEQYF
few | NA | TRBJ2-7 | TRBV11-2 | TGTGCCAGCAGCCCAGTTAACTACGAGCAGTACTTC | CASSPVNYEQYF
NA | NA | TRBJ1-2 | TRBV14 | TGTGCCAGCAGCCTTTTCCTACCAGGGGAAGGGGGCTACACCTTC | CASSLFLPGEGGYTF
NA | NA | TRBJ1-5 | TRBV19 | TGTGCCAGTAGTATAGTTGTATTCAATCAGCCCCAGCATTTT | CASSIVVFNQPQHF
NA | NA | TRBJ2-7 | TRBV28 | TGTGCCACCTCGGGGGCCTCCTACGAGCAGTACTTC | CATSGASYEQYF